This T cell receptor beta chain was captured by sequencing in a study of blood T cells in healthy people across ages. Next came a second PCR, run for about 6 to 11 cycles, which used a sample-barcoded 5' primer along with a J-beta primer mix. In TCRdb, the 5' RACE reads were re-called with MiXCR into one record per CDR3 protein. The table has hundreds of thousands of distinct CDR3 sequences, nearly 60% seen once. Study results and limitations: There was a strong correlation between TCR beta diversity and naive T cell percentage. A greater number of naive CD4+ cells and higher diversity distinguished long-lived donors from aged donors.

The table lists this clonotype with a count of one. Its specificity is unknown. Material: blood. The TCR was taken from a man aged 30 to 45 in good health.

In DNA form, the CDR3 reads TGCGCCAGCAGCTTGGGGGACAGGACTTTGGCTGGCTACACCTTC. Amino acids: CASSLGDRTLAGYTF. The chain combines TRBV5-1 with TRBJ1-2, with TRBD1 matching 8 bases. Unmatched junction bases numbered 8, after V lost 0 bases and J lost 7 bases. Germline CDR1 reads SGHRS; CDR2 reads YFSETQ. The CDR3 runs to 15 residues.